This T cell receptor (beta chain) was sequenced in a study of response to subunit inactivated influenza vaccine. TCRdb re-called the RT-PCR reads with MiXCR, one entry per CDR3 protein. This sample yields hundreds of thousands of distinct CDR3 sequences, of which under 15% are seen a single time; about an eighth belongs to the top ten. Looked up from germline, CDR1 is SGHTA and CDR2 is FQGNSA. V was cut by 1 base and J by 0 bases, with 8 bases left in between. This CDR3 region has 15 residues. The V and J genes are TRBV7-2 and TRBJ2-3; D is undetermined. The material was PBMCs from blood, obtained around seven weeks after vaccination. This TCR came from a man aged 50 to 59 who received an inactivated influenza vaccine. The CDR3 region is CASSLVTASTDTQYF. CDR3 DNA sequence: TGTGCCAGCAGCTTAGTTACGGCGAGCACAGATACGCAGTATTTT. Combining the CDR3 with reference TRBV7-2 and TRBJ2-3 gives the whole variable domain GAGVSQSPSNKVTEKGKDVELRCDPISGHTALYWYRQSLGQGLEFLIYFQGNSAPDKSGLPSDRFSAERTGGSVSTLTIQRTQQEDSAVYLCASSLVTASTDTQYFGPGTRLTVL.